This T cell receptor beta chain was recorded in a study of Graves' ophthalmopathy and Graves' hyperthyroidism. General observations from the study: A majority of expanded thyroid clonotypes exceeding 0.001 frequency were likewise present in blood.

Researchers took RNA transcripts and amplified TCR beta CDR3 regions from them. HTBI primers were employed in first-round RT-PCR, then a second-round multiplex PCR followed. One entry per CDR3 protein results from TCRdb running MiXCR on the multiplex PCR reads. The sample contains under 800,000 distinct CDR3 sequences, about 20% of which appear only once. This clonotype has at least ten counts. Antigen unknown. Physicians reached a diagnosis by relying on clinical symptoms, serum thyroxine, TRAb, thyroid ultrasound and orbital computed tomography. Germline V gives CDR1 DFQATT, CDR2 SNEGSKA (reference sequence). V was pared by 3 bases and J by 5 bases, with 14 bases between. This CDR3 contains 13 residues.

The source material was peripheral blood. This receptor was identified in a woman aged 18-35 years with stable Graves' hyperthyroidism. Some clones in this sample may be carry-over from other donors' samples. This chain links TRBV20-1 with TRBJ2-7, with no clear D. The CDR3 loop reads CSASVGATNEQYF. CDR3 coding DNA: TGCAGTGCTAGTGTTGGAGCCACCAACGAGCAGTACTTC.